This T cell receptor beta chain appears in the sequencing data of a study of PD-1 blockade in classical Hodgkin lymphoma. Study observations and caveats: Relative to healthy donors, newly diagnosed patients reportedly had lower baseline TCR diversity, which was reported as lower still in relapsed/refractory patients. Compared with baseline, CD4+ but not CD8+ TCR diversity had risen significantly by C4D1. When nivolumab was started under 1 year after ASCT, patients were excluded. Patients who responded completely had about the same baseline diversity as newly diagnosed patients.

Germline assignment: CDR1 SGHTA and CDR2 FQGNSA. V gave up 1 base and J gave up 3 bases, with 6 bases separating them. The CDR3 has 13 amino acids. TCRdb keeps only in-frame clones here, not all; method: immunoSEQ multiplex PCR. In the table there are about 21,000 clones, more than 60% of which are singletons. All patients relapsed after autologous stem cell transplantation, and brentuximab vedotin exposure varied. By proportion, this clone is medium-sized. Antigen: not known. The chain is built from TRBV7-2 and TRBJ1-2; D is uncertain. The sequenced sample was peripheral blood mononuclear cells (PBMCs), obtained at baseline. The clonotype originates from a human donor with classical Hodgkin lymphoma. CDR3 coding DNA: TGTGCCAGCAGCTTAGAGCCTTACTATGGCTACACCTTC. Protein product: CASSLEPYYGYTF.